The 17 T cell receptor beta chains in this list originate from one sample, sequenced in a study of T cells in Graves' hyperthyroidism and ophthalmopathy. TCR beta CDR3 regions were amplified from RNA transcripts. The HTBI primer set served for first-round RT-PCR of the TCR CDR3. TCRdb analysed the multiplex PCR reads with MiXCR anew, one entry per CDR3 protein. The sample consists of about 360,000 distinct CDR3 sequences, 19% of them appearing once. Sequenced material: blood. These receptor sequences come from a woman aged 18-29 years with Graves' hyperthyroidism.

This clonotype was detected ten times or more. This sequence joins TRBV28 and TRBJ2-7; TRBD1 might be the D (6 bases). CDR1 and CDR2 from the germline V gene are MDHEN and SYDVKM. CDR3 length: 15 residues. V dropped 5 bases and J dropped 1 base, with 15 bases sitting between them. CDR3 region: CASSLGQLISYEQYF. The CDR3 DNA follows: TGTGCCAGCAGTCTCGGACAGTTAATTTCCTACGAGCAGTACTTC. Full variable domain (missing parts from reference TRBV28 and TRBJ2-7): DVKVTQSSRYLVKRTGEKVFLECVQDMDHENMFWYRQDPGLGLRLIYFSYDVKMKEKGDIPEGYSVSREKKERFSLILESASTNQTSMYLCASSLGQLISYEQYFGPGTRLTVT.

This clonotype was recorded many times. The CDR3 coding sequence is TGTGCCACCAGCAAGACCGTACAAGAGACCCAGTACTTC. This codes for CATSKTVQETQYF. The rearrangement links TRBV15 to TRBJ2-5, with D unclear. The CDR3 consists of 13 residues. Trimming removed 4 bases at V and 2 bases at J, with 8 bases between. Germline values: CDR1 LNHNV, CDR2 YYDKDF (reference sequence). The entire variable domain, with the rest obtained from reference TRBV15 and TRBJ2-5, is as follows: DAMVIQNPRYQVTQFGKPVTLSCSQTLNHNVMYWYQQKSSQAPKLLFHYYDKDFNNEADTPDNFQSRRPNTSFCFLDIRSPGLGDTAMYLCATSKTVQETQYFGPGTRLLVL.

This clonotype was seen ten or more times. The chain has TRBV20-1 and TRBJ2-5; D is uncertain. CDR1 is DFQATT, CDR2 SNEGSKA, per germline (reference sequence). The CDR3 is made up of 13 amino acids. Trimming cost V 0 bases and J 4 bases, with 9 bases left between them. CDR3 sequence reads: CSAREIGRETQYF. The CDR3 nucleotides are TGCAGTGCTAGAGAGATAGGAAGAGAGACCCAGTACTTC.

This clonotype was counted many times. The V call is TRBV20-1, the J call TRBJ2-5, with 9 bases that match TRBD2. After removal of 3 bases from V and 2 bases from J, the junction contained 10 bases not matched to a gene. This CDR3 comprises 16 residues. Germline lookup yields CDR1 DFQATT and CDR2 SNEGSKA (reference sequence). CDR3 protein: CSASKAGGERQETQYF. As DNA, the CDR3 is TGCAGTGCTAGTAAAGCGGGGGGCGAGAGACAAGAGACCCAGTACTTC.

This clonotype showed up many times. The genes are TRBV12-3 or TRBV12-4 and TRBJ1-5, with D unclear. The CDR3 spans 14 residues. The V end lost 4 bases, the J end lost 2 bases, and 9 bases lay between the germline ends. The CDR3 reads CASSSRGGNQPQHF. The CDR3, as DNA: TGTGCCAGCAGTTCGCGCGGAGGCAATCAGCCCCAGCATTTT.

Ten or more counts support this clonotype. The CDR3 nucleotides are TGTGCCAGCAGTTACGGGGGGGACAGAGACACTGAAGCTTTCTTT. This translates into CASSYGGDRDTEAFF. The rearrangement links TRBV6-5 to TRBJ1-1; TRBD1 matches at 7 bases. This CDR3 spans 15 amino acids. V lost 2 bases, J lost 3 bases, and 6 bases stayed unmatched. Germline V gene lookup returns CDR1 MNHEY and CDR2 SVGAGI.

This clonotype was recorded many times. The V call is TRBV2, the J call TRBJ1-6; 7 bases align to TRBD1. The CDR3 sequence is 14 residues long. CDR1 and CDR2 from the germline V gene are SNHLY and FYNNEI. With V trimmed by 4 bases and J by 10 bases, 7 bases remained unmatched. CDR3: CASSVQGRGSPLHF. The CDR3 DNA follows: TGTGCCAGCAGTGTGCAGGGCAGGGGGTCACCCCTCCACTTT. The full variable domain, completed using reference TRBV2 and TRBJ1-6, is EPEVTQTPSHQVTQMGQEVILRCVPISNHLYFYWYRQILGQKVEFLVSFYNNEISEKSEIFDDQFSVERPDGSNFTLKIRSTKLEDSAMYFCASSVQGRGSPLHFGNGTRLTVT.

This clonotype was seen only a few times. V and J are TRBV15 and TRBJ2-2; 7 bases are a match to TRBD2. This CDR3 is 16 amino acids long. The germline V gene has CDR1 LNHNV and CDR2 YYDKDF (reference sequence). The V gene end was trimmed by 0 bases and the J gene end by 1 base; junction bases not matched to a gene: 2. The CDR3 spells CATSRDGGMNTGELFF. The CDR3 DNA sequence: TGTGCCACCAGCAGAGACGGGGGGATGAACACCGGGGAGCTGTTTTTT. Together with reference TRBV15 and TRBJ2-2, the CDR3 gives the full variable domain: DAMVIQNPRYQVTQFGKPVTLSCSQTLNHNVMYWYQQKSSQAPKLLFHYYDKDFNNEADTPDNFQSRRPNTSFCFLDIRSPGLGDTAMYLCATSRDGGMNTGELFFGEGSRLTVL.

This clonotype was observed at least ten times. V gene TRBV20-1 combines with J gene TRBJ1-2; D not resolved. The CDR3 is 13 amino acids. The V gene's germline CDR1 is DFQATT and CDR2 SNEGSKA (reference sequence). The V end was cut by 4 bases, the J end by 4 bases, with 13 bases between. CDR3 sequence (DNA): TGCAGTGCTATGCAGCGTGATTCCTATGGCTACACCTTC. Protein: CSAMQRDSYGYTF.

V gene TRBV3-1 combines with J gene TRBJ1-2; TRBD1 might be the D (5 bases). The CDR3 is 14 residues long. Trimming removed 4 bases from V and 4 bases from J, with 13 bases in between. Germline values: CDR1 LGHDT, CDR2 YNNKEL (reference sequence). Here the CDR3 DNA reads TGTGCCAGCAGCCCCGGGGGTTCGGGCTATGGCTACACCTTC. This codes for CASSPGGSGYGYTF.

This clonotype was recorded many times. The rearrangement links TRBV7-9 to TRBJ2-5, with D uncertain. The germline gives CDR1 SEHNR, CDR2 FQNEAQ (reference sequence). The length of the CDR3 is 14 residues. Trimming took off 0 bases at V and 2 bases at J, with 7 bases between the two ends. The CDR3 spells CASSLAAQQETQYF. The CDR3 nucleotides read TGTGCCAGCAGCTTAGCCGCCCAACAAGAGACCCAGTACTTC. Using reference TRBV7-9 and TRBJ2-5 for the parts outside the CDR3, the full variable domain is DTGVSQNPRHKITKRGQNVTFRCDPISEHNRLYWYRQTLGQGPEFLTYFQNEAQLEKSRLLSDRFSAERPKGSFSTLEIQRTEQGDSAMYLCASSLAAQQETQYFGPGTRLLVL.

This clonotype was seen ten or more times. The J gene is TRBJ1-1, the V gene TRBV6-5; unclear D gene. The V end was cut by 0 bases, the J end by 0 bases, with 8 bases between. Germline V gene sequence: CDR1 MNHEY, CDR2 SVGAGI. This CDR3 contains 15 residues. The CDR3 bases are TGTGCCAGCAGTTACTCGAGAGTTTTGAACACTGAAGCTTTCTTT. As protein: CASSYSRVLNTEAFF.

This clonotype was recorded once. The chain uses TRBV7-2 and TRBJ2-5; D is possibly TRBD1 or TRBD2 (5 bases each). The CDR3 consists of 15 residues. Germline V gives CDR1 SGHTA, CDR2 FQGNSA. V was shortened by 0 bases and J by 2 bases, with 10 bases between the two germline ends. CDR3 loop: CASSLATGPQETQYF. The CDR3 bases are TGTGCCAGCAGCTTAGCGACGGGGCCTCAAGAGACCCAGTACTTC. The complete variable domain, with remaining parts taken from reference TRBV7-2 and TRBJ2-5, reads GAGVSQSPSNKVTEKGKDVELRCDPISGHTALYWYRQSLGQGLEFLIYFQGNSAPDKSGLPSDRFSAERTGGSVSTLTIQRTQQEDSAVYLCASSLATGPQETQYFGPGTRLLVL.

This chain links TRBV18 with TRBJ2-6; D might be TRBD1 or TRBD2, each matching 5 bases. V lost 4 bases and J 1 base, leaving 8 bases between the germline ends. The V gene's germline CDR1 is KGHSH and CDR2 LQKENI. The CDR3 length is 15 residues. CDR3 sequence: CASSRGVSGANVLTF. The CDR3 coding sequence is TGTGCCAGCTCACGAGGGGTATCTGGGGCCAACGTCCTGACTTTC.

This clonotype was recorded many times. The genes are TRBV7-9 and TRBJ1-1; D is unclear. Germline-derived CDR1 and CDR2 are SEHNR and FQNEAQ (reference sequence). The CDR3 covers 15 residues. V dropped 4 bases and J dropped 1 base, with 13 bases sitting between them. The CDR3 loop reads CASSSPGRGNTEAFF. CDR3 nucleotides: TGTGCCAGCAGCTCCCCCGGGCGGGGGAACACTGAAGCTTTCTTT.

This clonotype was recorded many times. The rearrangement uses TRBV6-1 and TRBJ1-2; D is unclear. The germline CDR1 and CDR2 sequences are MNHNS and SASEGT. CDR3 length equals 13 residues. With 5 bases removed from V and 3 bases from J, the gap between germline ends came to 10 bases. CDR3 bases: TGTGCCAGCAGTCCGCAGGCTCACTATGGCTACACCTTC. Translating gives CASSPQAHYGYTF.

This clonotype came up many times. The chain has TRBV6-5 and TRBJ2-2; 11 bases line up with TRBD2. This CDR3 has 17 residues. From germline, CDR1 is MNHEY and CDR2 SVGAGI. With 2 bases clipped from V and 5 bases from J, the junction kept 7 bases outside the gene matches. In DNA, the CDR3 is TGTGCCAGCAGTTACAAGCTAGCGGGGGGAGGTACCGGGGAGCTGTTTTTT. Translation: CASSYKLAGGGTGELFF.